The rows below give T cell receptor beta chains drawn from one sample of a study of human T cells and chemical hapten exposure. TCRdb itself ran the RACE reads through MiXCR, one entry per CDR3 protein. The data contain around 120,000 distinct CDR3 sequences, approximately 12% of them seen just once; the ten biggest clones take up approximately 2.6%. The starting material was whole blood, obtained in connection with sensitization to the hapten diphenylcyclopropenone (DPC). The source is a woman aged 18-29 years with alopecia areata. Some clones in this sample may be carry-over from other donors' samples. CDR3s include the opening cysteine and the closing phenylalanine or tryptophan. A D gene is named only where the DNA matches it firmly. Expanded clones are given a class, and other clones once, few, many or no size at all.

v_call	j_call	d_call	clone_size	cdr3_aa	cdr3_nt
TRBV25-1	TRBJ1-1	.	many	CASSDPVGGANTEAFF	TGTGCCAGCAGTGACCCCGTTGGAGGGGCGAACACTGAAGCTTTCTTT
TRBV30	TRBJ1-5	.	.	CAWSVVQSNQPQHF	TGTGCCTGGAGTGTTGTGCAATCCAATCAGCCCCAGCATTTT
TRBV15	TRBJ2-7	.	few	CATSAVPYEQYF	TGTGCCACCAGCGCAGTCCCCTACGAGCAGTACTTC
TRBV7-8	TRBJ2-7	.	few	CASSLARGPSYEQYF	TGTGCCAGCAGCTTAGCACGGGGACCCTCCTACGAGCAGTACTTC
TRBV20-1	TRBJ2-4	TRBD1	few	CSARDEGQGGNIQYF	TGCAGTGCTAGAGATGAGGGACAGGGAGGAAACATTCAGTACTTC
TRBV7-9	TRBJ2-3	.	few	CASSQPWTDTQYF	TGTGCCAGCAGCCAGCCCTGGACAGATACGCAGTATTTT
TRBV27	TRBJ2-1	TRBD2	.	CASSLRSSGVNEQFF	TGTGCCAGCAGTTTACGGTCTAGCGGGGTTAATGAGCAGTTCTTC
TRBV7-9	TRBJ2-6	.	many	CASRVQASGANVLTF	TGTGCCAGCAGAGTCCAAGCCTCTGGGGCCAACGTCCTGACTTTC
TRBV29-1	TRBJ1-2	TRBD1	.	CSAGTGYGYTF	TGCAGCGCTGGGACAGGCTATGGCTACACCTTC
TRBV9	TRBJ2-1	.	many	CASSVVSGGYNEQFF	TGTGCCAGCAGCGTAGTGTCCGGGGGCTACAATGAGCAGTTCTTC
TRBV7-2	TRBJ2-3	.	many	CASSLVTTDTQYF	TGTGCCAGCAGCTTAGTTACCACAGATACGCAGTATTTT
TRBV7-9	TRBJ2-7	.	many	CASSLAAYEQYF	TGTGCCAGCAGCTTGGCCGCCTACGAGCAGTACTTC
TRBV6-1	TRBJ1-6	.	.	CAIMTLASPLHF	TGTGCCATCATGACCTTGGCCTCGCCCCTCCACTTT
TRBV7-2	TRBJ2-1	.	few	CASSLAGFREQQFF	TGTGCCAGCAGCTTAGCGGGATTCCGGGAGCAACAGTTCTTC
TRBV25-1	TRBJ1-5	.	many	CASSVGVGAQHF	TGTGCCAGCAGTGTCGGGGTGGGGGCCCAGCATTTT
TRBV7-9	TRBJ1-1	TRBD1	.	CASRRQGAGTEAFF	TGTGCCAGCAGGAGGCAGGGGGCAGGCACTGAAGCTTTCTTT
TRBV27	TRBJ1-2	.	many	CASSLSRLYGYTF	TGTGCCAGCAGTTTAAGCAGGCTCTATGGCTACACCTTC
TRBV2	TRBJ1-5	TRBD1	.	CASSSGQGDQPQHF	TGTGCCAGCAGCTCTGGACAGGGTGATCAGCCCCAGCATTTT
TRBV20-1	TRBJ1-6	.	many	CSARDTGNSPLHF	TGCAGTGCTAGAGATACAGGGAATTCACCCCTCCACTTT
TRBV20-1	TRBJ1-1	TRBD1	few	CSAGQGPPNTEAFF	TGCAGTGCAGGACAGGGGCCTCCGAACACTGAAGCTTTCTTT
TRBV20-1	TRBJ1-5	.	.	CSARQSGSSNQPQHF	TGCAGTGCTAGACAATCAGGGAGTAGCAATCAGCCCCAGCATTTT
TRBV5-6	TRBJ1-5	.	few	CASSLEGFQPQHF	TGTGCCAGCAGCTTGGAAGGATTTCAGCCCCAGCATTTT
TRBV6-5	TRBJ2-2	.	many	CASSYKGDGELFF	TGTGCCAGCAGTTACAAGGGGGACGGGGAGCTGTTTTTT
TRBV30	TRBJ2-1	.	many	CAWSRRSGNEQFF	TGTGCCTGGAGTAGAAGGTCAGGGAATGAGCAGTTCTTC
TRBV9	TRBJ2-3	.	many	CASSAGVSLQGTPTDTQYF	TGTGCCAGCAGCGCGGGAGTTTCCCTTCAGGGAACCCCCACAGATACGCAGTATTTT
TRBV7-2	TRBJ2-7	TRBD1	.	CASSLSAGALRGYEQYF	TGTGCCAGCAGCCTCTCCGCTGGGGCCCTCAGGGGGTACGAGCAGTACTTC
TRBV20-1	TRBJ2-1	.	.	CSARVGRAGSYNEQFF	TGCAGTGCTAGAGTTGGCAGGGCTGGGTCCTACAATGAGCAGTTCTTC
TRBV2	TRBJ1-5	.	many	CASSDTNLAHQPQHF	TGTGCCAGCAGTGATACCAACTTAGCACATCAGCCCCAGCATTTT
TRBV28	TRBJ1-2	.	few	CASSLAPRTASLVTANYGYTF	TGTGCCAGCAGTTTAGCCCCCAGGACAGCCTCCCTAGTAACGGCCAACTATGGCTACACCTTC
TRBV7-2	TRBJ2-1	TRBD1	many	CASSPVNSRLNRDRSYNEQFF	TGTGCCAGCAGCCCTGTTAACTCGAGACTTAACCGGGACAGAAGTTACAATGAGCAGTTCTTC
TRBV5-8	TRBJ2-1	.	few	CASSFTGFIYNEQFF	TGTGCCAGCAGCTTTACAGGGTTTATCTACAATGAGCAGTTCTTC
TRBV18	TRBJ1-5	TRBD1	.	CASSHTGTGGNQPQHF	TGTGCCAGCTCGCATACCGGGACAGGGGGTAATCAGCCCCAGCATTTT
TRBV24-1	TRBJ2-2	TRBD1	.	CATSDSRTGVDTGELFF	TGTGCCACCAGTGACTCCCGGACAGGGGTAGATACCGGGGAGCTGTTTTTT
TRBV2	TRBJ2-3	TRBD1	few	CASSNRDSSNTQYF	TGTGCCAGCAGTAACCGGGACAGCTCAAATACGCAGTATTTT
TRBV6-1	TRBJ2-5	.	.	CASSWDEQETQYF	TGTGCCAGCAGTTGGGACGAGCAAGAGACCCAGTACTTC
TRBV20-1	TRBJ2-7	.	few	CSAQEGVSYEQYF	TGCAGTGCTCAAGAGGGTGTTTCCTACGAGCAGTACTTC
TRBV5-4	TRBJ2-1	TRBD2	few	CASSFRLAGGDEQFF	TGTGCCAGCAGCTTTAGGCTAGCGGGGGGGGATGAGCAGTTCTTC
TRBV12-3/TRBV12-4	TRBJ2-7	.	once	CASSLGAGLNEQYF	TGTGCCAGCAGTTTAGGTGCAGGGTTGAACGAGCAGTACTTC
TRBV6-6	TRBJ1-6	.	many	CASSYGFHMDSPLHF	TGTGCCAGCAGTTACGGGTTCCATATGGATTCACCCCTCCACTTT
TRBV29-1	TRBJ1-2	TRBD1	many	CSEGTGSGYTF	TGCAGCGAGGGGACAGGGAGTGGCTACACCTTC
TRBV28	TRBJ2-2	.	.	CASSLPRGTGELFF	TGTGCCAGCAGTCTCCCCCGGGGCACCGGGGAGCTGTTTTTT
TRBV5-1	TRBJ1-1	TRBD1	few	CASSTLGQVYEAFF	TGCGCCAGCAGCACCCTCGGACAGGTTTATGAAGCTTTCTTT
TRBV6-2/TRBV6-3	TRBJ2-1	.	.	CASSRDGNSYNEQFF	TGTGCCAGCAGCCGGGACGGTAACTCCTACAATGAGCAGTTCTTC
TRBV12-3/TRBV12-4	TRBJ2-3	.	few	CASSPTVTDTQYF	TGTGCCAGCAGCCCGACAGTCACAGATACGCAGTATTTT
TRBV12-3/TRBV12-4	TRBJ2-1	.	many	CASSKTSTLYNEQFF	TGTGCCAGCAGCAAAACATCTACCCTATACAATGAGCAGTTCTTC
TRBV2	TRBJ2-1	.	.	CASSELSLNEQFF	TGTGCCAGCAGTGAACTTTCCCTTAATGAGCAGTTCTTC
TRBV9	TRBJ2-1	.	.	CASSPSDNEQFF	TGTGCCAGCAGCCCGTCGGACAATGAGCAGTTCTTC
TRBV6-1	TRBJ1-1	.	.	CAIRRGPEMNTEAFF	TGTGCCATCCGTCGGGGGCCCGAGATGAACACTGAAGCTTTCTTT
TRBV2	TRBJ1-5	.	few	CASTPGGAGNQPQHF	TGTGCCAGCACTCCCGGGGGCGCGGGCAATCAGCCCCAGCATTTT
TRBV28	TRBJ1-6	.	.	CASSFRGGSPLHF	TGTGCCAGCAGTTTTAGGGGAGGGTCACCCCTCCACTTT
TRBV6-6	TRBJ2-5	.	many	CASSYTGRTQETQYF	TGTGCCAGCAGTTACACCGGACGGACTCAAGAGACCCAGTACTTC
TRBV4-3	TRBJ2-1	.	.	CASSLRVLGDEQFF	TGCGCCAGCAGCCTTCGGGTGTTAGGAGATGAGCAGTTCTTC
TRBV7-2	TRBJ2-7	TRBD2	few	CASSPAGGYEQYF	TGTGCCAGCAGCCCAGCGGGGGGCTACGAGCAGTACTTC
TRBV3-1	TRBJ2-3	TRBD1	.	CASSLRGQARGDTQYF	TGTGCCAGCAGCCTCCGGGGACAGGCTCGGGGAGATACGCAGTATTTT
TRBV7-8	TRBJ2-1	.	many	CASSSMGGYLPHNEQFF	TGTGCCAGCAGCTCAATGGGGGGTTACCTCCCCCACAATGAGCAGTTCTTC
TRBV5-6	TRBJ2-2	TRBD2	.	CASSSRSSGGADGELFF	TGTGCCAGCAGCTCGCGCTCCAGCGGGGGGGCGGACGGGGAGCTGTTTTTT
TRBV4-2	TRBJ1-1	.	few	CASSQDGARTEAFF	TGTGCCAGCAGCCAAGATGGCGCGAGGACTGAAGCTTTCTTT
TRBV20-1	TRBJ2-7	TRBD1	few	CSARMQFRGRVYEQYF	TGCAGTGCTAGAATGCAGTTCAGGGGGCGAGTTTACGAGCAGTACTTC
TRBV7-2	TRBJ2-7	.	.	CASSLFGEQYF	TGTGCCAGCAGCTTATTCGGCGAGCAGTACTTC